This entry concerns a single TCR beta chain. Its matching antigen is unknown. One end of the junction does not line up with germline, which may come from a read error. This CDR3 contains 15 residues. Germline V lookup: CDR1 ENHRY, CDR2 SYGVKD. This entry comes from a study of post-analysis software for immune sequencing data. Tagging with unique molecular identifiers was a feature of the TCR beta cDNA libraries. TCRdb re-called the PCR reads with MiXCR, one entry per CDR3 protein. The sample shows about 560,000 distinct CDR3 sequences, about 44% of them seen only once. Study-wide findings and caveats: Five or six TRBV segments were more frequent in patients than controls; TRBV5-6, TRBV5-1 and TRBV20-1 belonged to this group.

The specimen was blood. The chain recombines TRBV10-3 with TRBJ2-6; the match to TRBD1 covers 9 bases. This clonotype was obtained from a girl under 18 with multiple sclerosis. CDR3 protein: CVISVGQGGANVLTF. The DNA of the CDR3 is TGTGTCATCAGTGTGGGACAGGGTGGGGCCAACGTCCTGACTTTC.